The rows below give T cell receptor beta chains drawn from one sample of a study of CD8 T cells in Susac syndrome. TCRdb independently ran MiXCR on the immunoSEQ multiplex PCR reads; one entry per CDR3 protein. Among about 200,000 distinct CDR3 sequences, 90% to 95% were seen once, and the ten largest hold approximately 0.097%. Material for sequencing was CD4+ T cells from PBMCs. These receptors all come from a human donor with multiple sclerosis. The CDR3 runs from the conserved cysteine through the conserved F or W. D genes are given only for firm matches. Not all rows give a size; the values are once, few, many and, for expanded clones, a class.

v_gene	d_gene	abundance	j_gene	CDR3nt	CDR3aa
TRBV5-4	TRBD2	.	TRBJ2-1	TGTGCCAGCAGCTTCTGGCGGGGGGGCCGAAATGAGCAGTTCTTC	CASSFWRGGRNEQFF
TRBV7-9	.	.	TRBJ1-2	TGTGCCAGCAGCTTAGGCCCTCGGCGGGGCGGCTACACCTTC	CASSLGPRRGGYTF
TRBV27	.	.	TRBJ2-6	TGTGCCAGCAGACCCCGGGGCTCTGGGGCCAACGTCCTGACTTTC	CASRPRGSGANVLTF
TRBV20-1	TRBD2	.	TRBJ2-7	TGCAGTGCTCTGACTCTAGCGGGGTCAACGGAGCAGTACTTC	CSALTLAGSTEQYF
TRBV14	.	.	TRBJ2-7	TGTGCCAGCAGCCCCTCGACGGGTTTATCGTACGAGCAGTACTTC	CASSPSTGLSYEQYF
TRBV6-2/TRBV6-3	TRBD2	once	TRBJ2-1	TGTGCCAGCAACCGTTTCCGAGGCGGGGGGGCCCAGGGTGAGCAGTTCTTC	CASNRFRGGGAQGEQFF
TRBV30	.	.	TRBJ2-5	TGTGCCTGGATACGAGGGCAGATTCAAGAGACCCAGTACTTC	CAWIRGQIQETQYF
TRBV7-8	.	.	TRBJ2-6	TGTGCCAGCAGCTTAAGGGACACCGACTCTGGGGCCAACGTCCTGACTTTC	CASSLRDTDSGANVLTF
TRBV9	.	.	TRBJ2-3	TGTGCCAGCTCGGAGGGCGCAGATACGCAGTATTTT	CASSEGADTQYF
TRBV10-3	.	.	TRBJ1-1	TGTGCCATCGCGAGACGGCCGAACACTGAAGCTTTCTTT	CAIARRPNTEAFF
TRBV30	TRBD2	.	TRBJ2-5	TGTGCCTTAGGACTAGCGGGGGAGACCCAGTACTTC	CALGLAGETQYF
TRBV19	.	.	TRBJ2-4	TGTGCCAGTACCCTTTCGGGCATTCAGTACTTC	CASTLSGIQYF
TRBV30	TRBD1	.	TRBJ1-5	TGTGCCTGGAGTAGGACAGGGCTTGGTCAGCCCCAGCATTTT	CAWSRTGLGQPQHF
TRBV9	.	.	TRBJ2-2	TGTGCCAGCTCGAACGGGGCCGGGGAGCTGTTTTTT	CASSNGAGELFF
TRBV7-9	.	.	TRBJ2-7	TGTGCCAGCAGCTTACAGGGAATTGGGTACGAGCAGTACTTC	CASSLQGIGYEQYF
TRBV5-1	.	.	TRBJ1-2	TGCGCCAGCAGCTTGTTGGGGAACTATGGCTACACCTTC	CASSLLGNYGYTF
TRBV5-6	.	.	TRBJ2-1	TGTGCCAGCAGCTTGGCAGTGGGCCGGTCATACAATGAGCAGTTCTTC	CASSLAVGRSYNEQFF
TRBV29-1	.	.	TRBJ2-3	TGCAGCGGCCTTCGTGGGCCCACAGATACGCAGTATTTT	CSGLRGPTDTQYF
TRBV2	.	.	TRBJ1-2	TGTGCCAGCACCGTGATGGGACACTCTGGCGGCTACACCTTC	CASTVMGHSGGYTF
TRBV12-3/TRBV12-4	.	few	TRBJ1-2	TGTGCCAGCAGTTCTGACCGTAACTATGGCTACACCTTC	CASSSDRNYGYTF
TRBV20-1	TRBD1	.	TRBJ2-3	TGCAGTGCTAGAGGTGGGACAGGGAGTTCTCCCCGCACAGATACGCAGTATTTT	CSARGGTGSSPRTDTQYF
TRBV20-1	.	.	TRBJ1-5	TGCAGTGCTAGTGGGGGGGGCAATCAGCCCCAGCATTTT	CSASGGGNQPQHF
TRBV19	.	.	TRBJ1-2	TGTGCCAGTAGTAACAGGGCTAACTATGGCTACACCTTC	CASSNRANYGYTF
TRBV9	TRBD2	.	TRBJ2-1	TGTGCCAGCAGCGTATCCGGGACTAGCGCCTACAATGAGCAGTTCTTC	CASSVSGTSAYNEQFF